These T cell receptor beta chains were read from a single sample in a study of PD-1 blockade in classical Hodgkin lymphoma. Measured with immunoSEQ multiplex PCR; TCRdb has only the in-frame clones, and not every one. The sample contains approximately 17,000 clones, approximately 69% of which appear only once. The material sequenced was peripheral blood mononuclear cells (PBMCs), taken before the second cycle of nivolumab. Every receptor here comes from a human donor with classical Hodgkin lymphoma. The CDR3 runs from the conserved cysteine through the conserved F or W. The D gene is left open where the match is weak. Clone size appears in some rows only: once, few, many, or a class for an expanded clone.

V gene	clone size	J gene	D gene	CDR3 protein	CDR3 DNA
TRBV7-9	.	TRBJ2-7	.	CASSFSQGGSYEQYF	TGTGCCAGCAGCTTTTCGCAGGGAGGCTCCTACGAGCAGTACTTC
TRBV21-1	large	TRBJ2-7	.	CASSPPRSLLDPYEQYF	TGTGCCAGCAGCCCCCCCCGATCCTTACTGGACCCCTACGAGCAGTACTTC
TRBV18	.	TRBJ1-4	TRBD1	CASSLRDRAFGEKLFF	TGTGCCAGCTCACTCCGGGACAGGGCTTTTGGTGAAAAACTGTTTTTT
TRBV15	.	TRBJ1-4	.	CATSRGDSPNEKLFF	TGTGCCACCAGCAGAGGCGACAGTCCTAATGAAAAACTGTTTTTT
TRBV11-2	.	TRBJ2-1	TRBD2	CASSLTPGLAPSNEQFF	TGTGCCAGCAGCCTTACTCCGGGACTAGCGCCGAGCAATGAGCAGTTCTTC
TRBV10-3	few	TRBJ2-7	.	CAISGGQRGPYEQYF	TGTGCCATCAGTGGAGGACAAAGAGGTCCCTACGAGCAGTACTTC
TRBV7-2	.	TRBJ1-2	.	CASSLGRTDYGYTF	TGTGCCAGCAGCTTAGGTCGGACCGACTATGGCTACACCTTC
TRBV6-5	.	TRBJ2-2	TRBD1	CAIRGQNTGELFF	TGTGCCATTAGGGGGCAGAACACCGGGGAGCTGTTTTTT
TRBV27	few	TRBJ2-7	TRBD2	CASSPRLAGNYEQYF	TGTGCCAGCAGTCCCCGTTTAGCGGGAAACTACGAGCAGTACTTC
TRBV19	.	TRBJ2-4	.	CASSTENANMRGQQNIQYF	TGTGCCAGTAGTACCGAGAACGCGAACATGAGGGGCCAACAAAACATTCAGTACTTC
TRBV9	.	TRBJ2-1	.	CASSVRDWGDEQFF	TGTGCCAGCAGCGTTAGGGACTGGGGAGATGAGCAGTTCTTC
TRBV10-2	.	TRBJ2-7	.	CASSESGIDYEQYF	TGCGCCAGCAGTGAGTCGGGAATTGACTACGAGCAGTACTTC
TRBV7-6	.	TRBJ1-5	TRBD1	CASSLQGDQPQHF	TGTGCCAGCAGCTTACAGGGGGATCAGCCCCAGCATTTT
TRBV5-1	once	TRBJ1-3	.	CATRRGFFSGNTIYF	TGCGCCACGCGCCGGGGGTTTTTCTCTGGAAACACCATATATTTT
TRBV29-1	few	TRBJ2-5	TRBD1	CSGTSTGGRETQYF	TGCAGCGGGACGTCGACAGGGGGTAGAGAGACCCAGTACTTC
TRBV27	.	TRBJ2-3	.	CASSRPRDLSDTQYF	TGTGCCAGCAGTCGACCACGGGATCTTTCAGATACGCAGTATTTT
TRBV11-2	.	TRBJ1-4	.	CASSLGQVWGEKLFF	TGTGCCAGCAGCTTAGGGCAGGTGTGGGGTGAAAAACTGTTTTTT
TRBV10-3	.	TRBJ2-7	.	CAISGGYEQYF	TGTGCCATCAGTGGTGGCTACGAGCAGTACTTC
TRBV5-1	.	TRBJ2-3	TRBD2	CASSLVSLAGGKDTQYF	TGCGCCAGCAGCTTGGTTTCGCTAGCGGGAGGAAAAGATACGCAGTATTTT
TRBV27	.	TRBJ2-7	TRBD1	CASSQPGGAGDREQYF	TGTGCCAGCAGCCAACCTGGCGGGGCAGGGGACAGGGAGCAGTACTTC